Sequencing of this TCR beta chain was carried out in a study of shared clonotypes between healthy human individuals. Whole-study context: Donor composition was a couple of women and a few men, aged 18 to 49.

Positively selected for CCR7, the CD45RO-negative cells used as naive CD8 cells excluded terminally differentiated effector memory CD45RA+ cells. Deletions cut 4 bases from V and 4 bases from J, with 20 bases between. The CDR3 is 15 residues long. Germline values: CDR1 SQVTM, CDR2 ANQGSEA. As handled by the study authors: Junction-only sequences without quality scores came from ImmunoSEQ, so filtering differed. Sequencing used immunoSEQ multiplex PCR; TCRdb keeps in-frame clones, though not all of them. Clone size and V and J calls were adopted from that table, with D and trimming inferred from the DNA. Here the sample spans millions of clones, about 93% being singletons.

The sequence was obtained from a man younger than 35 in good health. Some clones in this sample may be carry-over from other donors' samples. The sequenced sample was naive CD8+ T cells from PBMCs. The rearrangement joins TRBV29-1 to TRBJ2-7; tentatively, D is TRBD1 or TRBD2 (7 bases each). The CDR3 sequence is CSVGIRGGAGYEQYF. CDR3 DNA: TGCAGCGTTGGAATCAGGGGGGGTGCCGGGTACGAGCAGTACTTC.